The present T cell receptor beta chain was sequenced within a study of a mutant IDH1 vaccine in newly diagnosed glioma (dated by TCRdb to about 2021). At the level of the whole study: Vaccination began 4-6 weeks after radiotherapy alone, or alongside temozolomide cycles in the chemotherapy-containing groups. Before enrollment, most patients had been given radiochemotherapy with temozolomide as standard therapy, while the rest had received either radiotherapy alone or temozolomide alone. Visit V12 was the week-35 safety follow-up and visit V13 was the week-47 end of study. Peripheral blood was drawn at six visits: V03 (baseline), V05, V07, V10, V12 and V13. Of the approximately 30 treated patients, approximately 60% were male and approximately 38% were female, and a mean age of roughly 41 years was recorded. For exploratory analyses, 25 treated patients had longitudinal TCRB deep sequencing done wherever samples were available. Overall study results and their limits: Across multiple MHC alleles, vaccine-induced immune responses were seen in roughly 93% of patients. PBMC samples for TCRB deep sequencing were selected based on availability. Changes in the top peripheral T cell clonotypes picked up by TCRB sequencing did not appear to be linked to pseudoprogression. According to the authors, sample limitations meant that analyses of patient blood samples could not be reproduced.

The sample's time point, from its label and the paper: week 35, safety follow-up. A 20-mer mutant IDH1 peptide at 300 micrograms in Montanide made up each vaccine dose, which was injected subcutaneously together with topical imiquimod. Patients were given eight vaccinations, in weeks 1, 3, 5, 7, 11, 15, 19 and 23, which matched visits V03 through V10. The donors had newly diagnosed IDH1-mutant astrocytomas of WHO grade 3 or 4 that showed loss of nuclear ATRX. The samples were drawn from NOA16, a multicentre, single-arm, open-label phase I trial in Germany that tested a mutant IDH1 peptide vaccine in humans for the first time. The DNeasy Blood and Tissue Kit was used to extract genomic DNA from EDTA blood for TCRB sequencing. Library creation used the immunoSEQ multiplex PCR assay. The hsTCRB Kit was used according to the manufacturer's protocol to amplify rearranged TCR beta chain sequences. Sequencing of TCRB libraries was carried out on an Illumina MiSeq. The published analysis was carried out like this. The kit vendor's proprietary platform handled demultiplexing, trimming and gene mapping. The clones in this table, taken by TCRdb from immuneACCESS, are in-frame only. Not every clone is retained; where verified, under half of the shortfall comes from an unresolved V gene, and the cause of the rest is unknown. V, J and clone size reflect that table, while D and trimming were determined from the DNA. The sample records fewer than 30,000 clones, over 65% of which are singletons. 30% to 35% of the sample is in the top ten clones.

Worth noting for this clone: There is no known antigen for this receptor. Base qualities are not at hand, and no much larger clone is one base apart.

The sample was PBMCs, taken from a glioma patient whose treatment included an IDH1 peptide vaccine. The source is a young man with glioma.

CDR3 reads: CAWSVGALYGYTF. The bases read TGTGCCTGGAGTGTGGGGGCGCTTTATGGCTACACCTTC. Here the chain combines TRBV30 and TRBJ1-2, and possibly TRBD1, on 6 matching bases. The trim is 0 bases for V and 5 bases for J, with a gap of 10 bases between the germline ends. From its cysteine to its phenylalanine, the CDR3 spans 13 amino acids. Only the CDR3 part of the read is kept: 39 bases, read in frame from the first base. Sequences GTSNPN (CDR1) and SVGIG (CDR2) are obtained from the germline V gene (reference sequence).